The 10 T cell receptor beta chains below all came from one sample that was sequenced in a study of CD8 T cells in ankylosing spondylitis. Study-level results: Seemingly characteristic of ankylosing spondylitis blood was a TCR beta motif consisting of eight highly homologous variants.

TCRdb analysed the 5' RACE reads with MiXCR anew, one entry per CDR3 protein. The sample lists around 480,000 distinct CDR3 sequences, 17% occurring once. Their antigens remain unidentified. The sequenced material came from blood, either unsorted or a sorted T cell fraction (not recorded which). All receptors come from a male donor with ankylosing spondylitis.

The chain is built from TRBV14 and TRBJ2-7; 8 positions agree with TRBD2. The germline gives CDR1 SGHDN, CDR2 FVKESK. The CDR3 spans 16 residues. The V gene end was trimmed by 5 bases and the J gene end by 2 bases; junction bases not matched to a gene: 11. The CDR3, as DNA: TGTGCCAGCAGCAAAACCGGGACTAGGAATCCCTACGAGCAGTACTTC. Translated, it gives CASSKTGTRNPYEQYF.

This clonotype was detected only a few times. V is TRBV29-1 and J is TRBJ2-7; D is possibly TRBD1 (6 bases). Germline values: CDR1 SQVTM, CDR2 ANQGSEA. Between the trimmed V and J ends, which lost 4 bases and 7 bases, there was a span of 14 bases. This CDR3 has 12 residues. The CDR3 is CSVVQGLMEQYF. In DNA, the CDR3 is TGCAGCGTTGTGCAGGGGCTTATGGAGCAGTACTTC.

The genes are TRBV3-1 and TRBJ2-4, with a tentative D call TRBD2 (7 bases). CDR1 is LGHDT and CDR2 is YNNKEL in the germline V gene (reference sequence). The CDR3 loop spans 17 amino acids. V lost 0 bases and J lost 4, with 16 bases in between. CDR3 sequence reads: CASSQDSRGGSKNIQYF. CDR3 nucleotide sequence: TGTGCCAGCAGCCAAGATTCTCGCGGGGGCTCAAAAAACATTCAGTACTTC.

This clonotype appeared a few times. The V gene is TRBV6-5, the J gene TRBJ2-3; the match to TRBD1 covers 8 bases. In germline, CDR1 is MNHEY, CDR2 SVGAGI. Germline trimming cut 0 bases from V and 0 bases from J; bases unmatched to any gene: 2. The CDR3 is 16 amino acids. This CDR3 reads CASSYSGQGSTDTQYF. The CDR3 bases are TGTGCCAGCAGTTACTCCGGACAGGGAAGCACAGATACGCAGTATTTT.

This chain joins TRBV14 and TRBJ2-1; TRBD2 matches at 9 bases. The CDR3 has 14 residues. CDR1 is SGHDN and CDR2 is FVKESK in the germline V gene. V lost 4 bases and J lost 7; bases outside the gene matches: 5. Here the CDR3 reads CASSRAGGPNEQFF. CDR3 in DNA: TGTGCCAGCAGCCGCGCGGGAGGGCCGAATGAGCAGTTCTTC.

This clonotype was counted between two and nine times. The rearrangement uses TRBV24-1 and TRBJ1-2, with TRBD1 matching over 7 bases. Per germline, CDR1 KGHDR and CDR2 SFDVKD. Trimming removed 1 base from V and 4 bases from J; junction bases left unmatched: 5. CDR3 length: 15 residues. The CDR3 loop reads CATSDLFRQGYGYTF. The CDR3 DNA sequence: TGTGCCACCAGTGATTTATTTCGACAGGGCTATGGCTACACCTTC.

The chain combines TRBV12-3 or TRBV12-4 with TRBJ2-5; the match to TRBD1 covers 8 bases. The CDR3 is 14 residues long. V trimming: 6 bases; J trimming: 5 bases; junction bases outside the gene matches: 8. CDR3 sequence: CASSPRQGIETQYF. Written as DNA, the CDR3 is TGTGCCAGCAGCCCCAGACAGGGGATCGAGACCCAGTACTTC.

The rearrangement joins TRBV7-9 to TRBJ2-3, with 7 bases aligning to TRBD2. Germline CDR1 is SEHNR and CDR2 is FQNEAQ (reference sequence). With 8 bases clipped from V and 9 bases from J, the junction kept 5 bases outside the gene matches. CDR3 length: 11 residues. CDR3 in DNA: TGTGCCAGCGAGGGAGGGGAGACGCAGTATTTT. Translated, it gives CASEGGETQYF.

CDR3 nucleotide sequence: TGTGCCAGTAAAGGAGCCGACAGGGGGCAAGAGACCCAGTACTTC. Protein sequence: CASKGADRGQETQYF. This rearrangement joins TRBV7-8 to TRBJ2-5; 9 bases are a match to TRBD1. CDR3 length: 15 amino acids. Germline CDR1 SGHVS, CDR2 FQNEAQ. V was pared by 9 bases and J by 2 bases, with 10 bases of the junction left unmatched.

This clonotype has a handful of counts. The chain uses TRBV28 and TRBJ2-3; the D call may be TRBD1 or TRBD2 (6 bases each). CDR3 length: 17 residues. The germline V gene encodes CDR1 MDHEN and CDR2 SYDVKM. Trimming shortened V by 5 bases and J by 2 bases, and 20 bases separated the two germline ends. The CDR3: CASSPRGRLADTDTQYF. The DNA of the CDR3 is TGTGCCAGCAGTCCTAGGGGGAGATTAGCGGACACAGATACGCAGTATTTT. Supplemented by reference TRBV28 and TRBJ2-3, the full variable domain reads DVKVTQSSRYLVKRTGEKVFLECVQDMDHENMFWYRQDPGLGLRLIYFSYDVKMKEKGDIPEGYSVSREKKERFSLILESASTNQTSMYLCASSPRGRLADTDTQYFGPGTRLTVL.